These 11 T cell receptor beta chains originate from one sample sequenced in a study of blood T cell repertoires in COVID-19. Generated by immunoSEQ multiplex PCR, the TCRdb table keeps only in-frame clones and is missing some. Among about 26,000 clones listed, about 90% were seen once. The sequenced material came from peripheral blood. The source is a woman aged 55-69 years with active COVID-19.

The V gene is TRBV20-1, the J gene TRBJ2-5, with D possibly matching TRBD1 (5 bases). Germline assignment: CDR1 DFQATT and CDR2 SNEGSKA (reference sequence). The CDR3 covers 11 residues. Trimming took 7 bases from V and 7 from J, leaving 13 bases between them. CDR3 in amino acids: CSVVVQGTQYF. The CDR3 nucleotides read TGCAGTGTGGTAGTTCAGGGGACCCAGTACTTC.

The chain combines TRBV10-2 with TRBJ1-1; 7 nucleotides line up with TRBD1. There are 13 residues in the CDR3. Germline V lookup: CDR1 WSHSY, CDR2 SAAADI. Losses at the gene ends were 9 bases for V and 3 bases for J; bases not matched to a gene: 7. The CDR3 region has the DNA TGCGCCAGTAGTAGAACAGGGGACACTGAAGCTTTCTTT. Translating it yields CASSRTGDTEAFF.

V is TRBV2 and J is TRBJ2-3, with 10 positions matching TRBD2. Germline V gene data show CDR1 as SNHLY and CDR2 as FYNNEI. The CDR3 length is 15 residues. V lost 6 bases and J lost 7; bases outside the gene matches: 10. CDR3 amino acids: CASRQGLAGANTQYF. The CDR3 bases are TGTGCCAGCAGGCAAGGGCTAGCGGGAGCCAATACGCAGTATTTT.

The chain joins TRBV5-6 to TRBJ1-1; D ambiguous. CDR1 is SGHDT and CDR2 is YYEEEE in the germline V gene. This CDR3 comprises 14 residues. Trimming removed 2 bases at V and 0 bases at J, with 8 bases between. CDR3 residues: CASSFGNMNTEAFF. CDR3 coding DNA: TGTGCCAGCAGCTTCGGGAACATGAACACTGAAGCTTTCTTT.

The chain combines TRBV9 with TRBJ1-6; D is unclear. V was shortened by 2 bases and J by 6 bases, with 9 bases between the two germline ends. This CDR3 is 14 amino acids long. Germline V lookup: CDR1 SGDLS, CDR2 YYNGEE. CDR3 protein: CASSVGGVNSPLHF. CDR3 nucleotide sequence: TGTGCCAGCAGCGTGGGCGGGGTTAATTCACCCCTCCACTTT. The variable domain in full, with the rest retrieved from reference TRBV9 and TRBJ1-6, is DSGVTQTPKHLITATGQRVTLRCSPRSGDLSVYWYQQSLDQGLQFLIQYYNGEERAKGNILERFSAQQFPDLHSELNLSSLELGDSALYFCASSVGGVNSPLHFGNGTRLTVT.

This chain uses TRBV28 with TRBJ1-1; the match to TRBD1 covers 12 bases. Per the germline V gene, CDR1 is MDHEN and CDR2 is SYDVKM. V gave up 4 bases and J gave up 6 bases; unmatched junction bases: 9. The CDR3 contains 16 residues. DNA of the CDR3: TGTGCCAGCAGTTCACTCTGGGACAGGGGGCCCCCTGAAGCTTTCTTT. The encoded protein is CASSSLWDRGPPEAFF.

The chain uses TRBV6-2 or TRBV6-3 and TRBJ2-1, with D possibly matching TRBD2 (7 bases). The germline V gene has CDR1 MNHEY and CDR2 SVGEGT. V was cut by 0 bases and J by 7 bases, with 13 bases left in between. There are 15 residues in the CDR3. The DNA of the CDR3 is TGTGCCAGCAGTTACTCGAGGGGGGGCGATAATGAGCAGTTCTTC. This gives the protein CASSYSRGGDNEQFF.

This chain uses TRBV5-1 with TRBJ2-7; the D gene is possibly TRBD1 (5 bases). The V gene's germline CDR1 is SGHRS and CDR2 YFSETQ. The V end lost 4 bases, the J end lost 4 bases, and 18 bases lay between the germline ends. This CDR3 spans 15 amino acids. CDR3 residues: CASSLNSGAAYEQYF. As DNA, the CDR3 is TGCGCCAGCAGCCTAAACAGTGGGGCAGCTTACGAGCAGTACTTC.

J is TRBJ1-1 and V is TRBV28; possible D gene TRBD1, 6 bases. This CDR3 is built from 14 residues. Germline V CDR1 and CDR2: MDHEN, SYDVKM. The V end was cut by 6 bases, the J end by 4 bases, with 15 bases between. The CDR3 protein is CASRLSQGPTEAFF. The CDR3 DNA reads TGTGCCAGCAGACTCTCACAGGGTCCCACTGAAGCTTTCTTT.

The chain recombines TRBV19 with TRBJ1-2; no reliable D call. Germline loops: CDR1 LNHDA, CDR2 SQIVND (reference sequence). CDR3 length equals 11 residues. V was pared by 8 bases and J by 4 bases, with 8 bases between. In DNA form, the CDR3 reads TGTGCCAGTGACACTGGCTATGGCTACACCTTC. This encodes CASDTGYGYTF.

The rearrangement links TRBV7-2 to TRBJ1-1; 7 bases match TRBD1. Trimming at V came to 5 bases and at J to 1 base, leaving 7 bases not matched to a gene. Per the germline V gene, CDR1 is SGHTA and CDR2 is FQGNSA. The CDR3 sequence is 15 residues long. The DNA for the CDR3 is TGTGCCAGCAGCGCGCTGGGGACAGAGAACACTGAAGCTTTCTTT. Amino acid sequence: CASSALGTENTEAFF.